This T cell receptor beta chain originates from a study of human T cells and chemical hapten exposure. Study-wide findings and caveats: Expanded TCRs grouped into significantly more large CDR3 similarity clusters than controls produced. Patch test score showed a positive correlation with PT1 expanded TCR counts.

Documented time point: pre-sensitization, week 0. Treatment denoted: therapeutic diphenylcyclopropenone sensitization with weekly scalp DPC. Trimming cost V 3 bases and J 0 bases, with 8 bases left between them. The CDR3 sequence is 13 residues long. CDR1 and CDR2 (germline): SQVTM, ANQGSEA. Study processing details: Across samples, TCR counts had a median of roughly 97,000 and ranged from 23,224 to 690,600. TCRdb analysed the RACE reads with MiXCR anew, one entry per CDR3 protein. The authors' filters were not applied to this entry. The table shows about 40,000 distinct CDR3 sequences, with more than 9% occurring only once. This clonotype was recorded a few times. What it binds is unknown.

The V and J genes are TRBV29-1 and TRBJ1-1; maybe TRBD1 (5 bases). This receptor was identified in a man aged 25-40 years with alopecia areata. Some clones in this sample may be carry-over from other donors' samples. The sequenced sample was whole blood, obtained in connection with sensitization to the hapten diphenylcyclopropenone (DPC). The CDR3 sequence is CSVDGAMNTEAFF. In nucleotides, the CDR3 is TGCAGCGTTGATGGGGCCATGAACACTGAAGCTTTCTTT.